Sequencing of this TCR beta chain was carried out in a study of cytomegalovirus exposure and HLA in healthy donors (dated by TCRdb to between 2016 and 2019). As for the study more broadly: In an earlier analysis of 587 of the donors, 276 Gb of sequence data and 117 million unique TCR beta sequences from approximately 180 million T cells were reported. The genetic ancestry cluster associated with self-reported Caucasian donors included around four fifths of the 350 to 500 genotyped donors. The study combined high-throughput TCR immunosequencing, statistical association of individual TCRs with disease status, and machine learning to predict cytomegalovirus infection status. On average, 235,054 unique TCR beta nucleotide sequences were sequenced per donor among a few hundred genotyped donors of the cohort, with 15% to 20% of those sequences being non-productive. Donor age, sex, ethnicity and CMV serostatus were compiled alongside the repertoire data. Genome-wide SNP genotypes for about 60% of the 666 donors were used in a later genetic analysis, which treated that subset as a discovery cohort. Along with the approximately 650-subject first cohort, a separate validation cohort of more than 90 different subjects was used. Typing coverage varied by locus: about 629-640 donors for A, B, C, DRB1 and DQB1; about 520 for DQA1; around 570 for DPA1; roughly 470 for DPB1. Using immunosequencing, the study profiled T cell repertoires from 666 subjects and related those repertoires to cytomegalovirus serostatus. In the later analysis, no new phenotypic data were used to find candidate immune exposures; instead, reliance was placed on TCR beta sequences and their occurrence across donors. HLA typing covered class I and class II loci at four-digit resolution. The aim of the study was to test whether cataloging public T cell receptors could identify signatures of past pathogen exposure. Roughly five DR-DQ haplotypes were treated as single units for association and clustering because of strong linkage in the cohort. All discovery cohort repertoires had been generated using a single sequencing platform. Approximately 310 gigabases of sequencing data and roughly 80 million unique TCR sequences made up an early release that covered 500 to 700 HLA-typed donors. An earlier analysis of a few hundred of the donors applied high-throughput TCR beta sequencing to assess whether each TCR beta V gene segment acted as functional or pseudogenic. A later analysis re-analyzed previously published TCR beta repertoires from several hundred donors and added high-resolution HLA genotyping to study TCR occurrence patterns. The paper as a whole reports these results and caveats: At a false discovery rate of 0.05, a later analysis linked around 15,000 TCR beta sequences to specific HLA alleles. In a later analysis, most CMV-associated TCR beta chains were found to appear HLA-restricted, with HLA associations seemingly driven largely by CMV exposure. Several of the top co-occurrence clusters appeared to be linked to parvovirus B19, influenza, CMV and Epstein-Barr virus, according to a later analysis. An earlier analysis of around 600 of the donors showed that most TCR beta V segments appeared in productive rearrangements either about 87% or about 30% of the time, which broadly matched IMGT annotations. In the study, about 150 TCR beta chains were listed as associated with cytomegalovirus. This cohort had only TCR beta chains sequenced, and the lack of alpha or paired-chain data limited which features could be detected. In a later analysis, the rate of TCR association differed among HLA loci, with DRB1 alleles having the most associated TCRs and HLA-C alleles having the fewest. Presence/absence analyses assumed roughly uniform sequencing depth across donors, an assumption that may not hold. Because counts were too low, about 15 rarely observed V segments, including chromosome 9 orphons, were left out of the earlier analysis of approximately 580 of the donors. A later genetic analysis reported fewer N-insertions in productive TCRs among donors in an Asian-associated ancestry cluster than the approximately 700-donor mean. Because HLA typing was unavailable for some donors at each locus, only the typed subset was used in association tests. A further reported finding was that TCR beta sequences accurately predicted the HLA-A and HLA-B alleles for most subjects in the first cohort. A group of highly shared sequence variants was considered likely to be a technical artifact of the sequencing pipeline. For the cohort, immune exposure information was limited to CMV serostatus. A few of the identified cytomegalovirus-associated TCR beta chains were confirmed in vitro to be specific for cytomegalovirus antigens. Linkage disequilibrium might explain the correlated functional status among segregating V segments, but an unknown experimental factor could not be ruled out. A later genetic analysis associated a missense DCLRE1C variant with V-gene and J-gene trimming of TCR beta chains, and an independent cohort replicated the association. Most TCR sequences were seen in very few donors, while some public TCRs were found in many individuals. In both the original and validation cohorts, the classifier was reported to diagnose cytomegalovirus status with high specificity and sensitivity. Some IMGT-functional V segments, including TRBV6-2 and TRBV6-3, could not be distinguished by the 87-base-pair reads and were therefore excluded. When HLA alleles, especially DR and DQ, strongly co-occurred, attributing TCR associations to individual alleles was difficult. It was suggested by the authors that the approach could potentially be generalized to other disease states and immunological phenotypes. In a later analysis, HLA-associated TCR beta chains were found to be more clonally expanded and to have lower generation probabilities than equally common non-associated chains.

The library was built by means of the immunoSEQ multiplex PCR assay. The multiplex PCR relied on a mix of 60 forward primers for TCR Vbeta segments and 13 reverse primers for TCR Jbeta segments. A multiplex PCR assay on genomic DNA amplified the CDR3 region of rearranged TCR beta genes. Amplified TCR beta libraries were sequenced as 87-base-pair reads on the Illumina HiSeq System. In the original analysis: A later analysis tallied 70 million to 100 million unique TCR beta chains across the 666 repertoires, and some 10 million of those chains were shared by two or more donors. Raw reads were error-corrected and collapsed into unique sequences by a nearest-neighbor algorithm in which closely related sequences were merged to remove PCR and sequencing errors. V, D and J gene segments were assigned by aligning CDR3 sequences to IMGT reference sequences. For a sequence to be retained, a match of at least six nucleotides was required to both a V gene segment and a J gene segment. A rearrangement counted as productive if the CDR3 had no stop codons and remained in frame with V and J, and every other rearrangement counted as non-productive. Following IMGT convention, CDR3 was defined as the stretch from the second conserved V-encoded cysteine to the conserved J-encoded phenylalanine. The earlier analysis of more than 450 of the donors excluded sequences that lacked an unambiguous match to a single V gene segment. In an earlier analysis of approximately 500 of the donors, a V segment was called functional when productive rearrangements were above 56.7%, and segregating when the standard deviation between donors exceeded 5%. A statistical classification framework was built for diagnosing cytomegalovirus status from the catalog of TCR beta chain sequences. In a later analysis, TCR nucleotide sequences were compared against IMGT/GENE-DB human TR gene sequences so that V and J genes could be assigned. In a later analysis, CDR3 sequences and most-parsimonious VDJ recombination scenarios were assigned using the TCRdist pipeline. A later analysis defined each TCR beta chain by its CDR3 amino acid sequence plus V-gene family, and excluded reads lacking a unique V-gene family. As a way to deal with suspected cross-contamination and a sequencing artifact, a later analysis dropped nearly 600 nucleotide sequences that were highly shared and had low generation probability. For each public chain, a later analysis derived a clonal expansion index from normalized ranks of inferred template counts within each repertoire. A later analysis computed generation probabilities with a VDJ recombination model fitted to out-of-frame rearrangements, and checked the results against IGoR. In a later analysis, TCR-TCR, TCR-HLA and TCR-CMV co-occurrence was scored with hypergeometric tests, and a repertoire-size bias correction was applied to TCR pairs. A later analysis estimated false discovery rates by permuting HLA or CMV assignments 20 times. A later analysis grouped co-occurring TCRs with DBSCAN, adding TCRdist sequence similarity when clustering within HLA-allele-positive subsets. Co-occurrence clustering excluded repertoires with fewer than 30,000 or more than 120,000 public chains, plus five with anomalous nucleotide sharing. What TCRdb holds here is the immuneACCESS table cut down to in-frame rearrangements. Part of the clones is not present; checked against another copy, under half of the missing clones reflect an unresolved V gene, and the others are unexplained. From that table come the V and J calls and clone size; the DNA was used to work out D and trimming. A total of around 150,000 clones appear in this sample, approximately 72% of them only once. The top ten clones comprise about 2.1% of the sample.

About this clone itself: The antigen it binds to is not known. Within one base of it there is no much larger clone, and no base qualities were kept.

Spanning cysteine to phenylalanine, the CDR3 consists of 13 amino acids. The retained sequence is limited to the CDR3, 39 bases, with the frame set at the first base. The germline V gene gives CDR1 as SNHLY and CDR2 as FYNNEI. The cohort consisted of some 730 healthy bone marrow donors. Cohort members were all nominally healthy when sampled, although unrecorded immune exposures were likely present. The donor tested CMV seronegative, placing the donor among the 350 or so seronegative members of the cohort. A peripheral blood sample was collected from each donor, and TCR beta sequencing was performed on peripheral blood mononuclear cells. Genomic DNA was extracted from the blood cell samples with the Qiagen DNeasy Blood Extraction Kit.

The sequence links TRBV2 to TRBJ2-5; TRBD1 is a weak D gene call, 6 bases matching. The J call may be mistaken, given a closer DNA end match to TRBJ2-7. Sequenced input: PBMCs. The source is a female donor in good health and CMV-seronegative. The CDR3 corresponds to CASSEATGGEQYF. The sequenced DNA: TGTGCCAGCAGTGAAGCGACAGGCGGCGAGCAGTACTTC.